Below, 10 T cell receptor beta chains from the same sample are listed, as sequenced in a study of blood T cell repertoires in COVID-19. Method: immunoSEQ multiplex PCR; TCRdb's copy keeps in-frame clones and lacks some. The repertoire includes around 120,000 clones, roughly 84% of them detected once, and about 2% sits in the top ten. The sequenced sample consisted of peripheral blood. The receptors stem from a human donor in a cohort sampled during active COVID-19.

The J gene is TRBJ1-3, the V gene TRBV25-1; tentatively, D is TRBD1 (5 bases). V gave up 6 bases and J gave up 4 bases, with 13 bases separating them. The CDR3 consists of 14 residues. Germline V gene lookup returns CDR1 MGHDK and CDR2 SYGVNS. The CDR3 nucleotides are TGTGCCAGCAGCCGGGGGGGTTCGGGAAACACCATATATTTT. Encoded protein: CASSRGGSGNTIYF.

The chain employs TRBV6-2 or TRBV6-3 and TRBJ2-1, with TRBD2 matching over 12 bases. V was pared by 0 bases and J by 4 bases, with 7 bases of the junction left unmatched. CDR3 length: 18 amino acids. Per germline, CDR1 MNHEY and CDR2 SVGEGT. CDR3 sequence (DNA): TGTGCCAGCAGTTACTCCGGGACTAGCGGGTCGCCTTACAATGAGCAGTTCTTC. This codes for CASSYSGTSGSPYNEQFF.

This rearrangement joins TRBV19 to TRBJ1-3; D gene ambiguous. Trimming shortened V by 6 bases and J by 0 bases, and 18 bases separated the two germline ends. From germline, CDR1 is LNHDA and CDR2 SQIVND (reference sequence). The CDR3 contains 17 residues. CDR3: CASRLGDGLYSGNTIYF. DNA for the CDR3: TGTGCCAGTAGGTTAGGAGACGGCCTATACTCTGGAAACACCATATATTTT.

V usage is TRBV9 and J usage is TRBJ1-2, with 8 bases identical to TRBD1. Germline trimming cut 4 bases from V and 8 bases from J; bases unmatched to any gene: 13. The germline V gene encodes CDR1 SGDLS and CDR2 YYNGEE. The CDR3 spans 15 residues. CDR3 protein: CASSSGVWDRLGYTF. In DNA, the CDR3 is TGTGCCAGCAGCTCAGGAGTCTGGGACAGGCTGGGCTACACCTTC.

V gene TRBV18 combines with J gene TRBJ1-6; 10 bases fit TRBD1. Germline CDR1 is KGHSH and CDR2 is LQKENI. V was pared by 5 bases and J by 8 bases, with 6 bases of the junction left unmatched. The CDR3 spans 15 residues. This chain's CDR3 is CASSSDGTGDSPLHF. The CDR3 nucleotides are TGTGCCAGCTCATCCGACGGGACAGGGGATTCACCCCTCCACTTT.

The chain combines TRBV4-1 with TRBJ1-2; no clear D. The CDR3 is 14 residues long. Germline V CDR1 and CDR2: MGHRA, YSYEKL. The germline V and J ends were trimmed by 0 bases and 2 bases, with 7 bases remaining between them. The CDR3 bases are TGCGCCAGCAGCCAAGATACAGCAAACTATGGCTACACCTTC. Protein: CASSQDTANYGYTF.

This clone was seen only a few times. The chain joins TRBV27 to TRBJ1-5; D may be TRBD1 (5 bases). The CDR3 has 12 residues. In germline, CDR1 is MNHEY, CDR2 SMNVEV (reference sequence). V lost 11 bases and J lost 7, with 15 bases in between. The CDR3 is CAAGGVGQPQHF. The CDR3 nucleotides read TGTGCCGCGGGAGGGGTGGGCCAGCCCCAGCATTTT.

This chain links TRBV24-1 with TRBJ2-3, with a possible D match to TRBD1 (6 bases). V lost 1 base, J lost 6 bases, and 16 bases lay in between. Germline lookup yields CDR1 KGHDR and CDR2 SFDVKD. CDR3 size: 16 residues. CDR3 sequence (DNA): TGTGCCACCAGTGATTTTTCACCAGGGGTTTTGGATACGCAGTATTTT. It yields the protein CATSDFSPGVLDTQYF.

The rearrangement links TRBV18 to TRBJ2-1, with 11 bases that match TRBD2. V shed 0 bases, J shed 4 bases, and the junction held 5 bases outside the gene matches. This CDR3 has 17 amino acids. Germline assignment: CDR1 KGHSH and CDR2 LQKENI. The CDR3 DNA follows: TGTGCCAGCTCACCACCCCAACTAGCGGGGGTATACAATGAGCAGTTCTTC. Translating it yields CASSPPQLAGVYNEQFF.

V and J are TRBV27 and TRBJ1-5; 12 bases agree with TRBD1. The CDR3 has 19 residues. Germline lookup yields CDR1 MNHEY and CDR2 SMNVEV (reference sequence). The V segment lost 8 bases and the J segment 1 base; nucleotides outside the gene matches: 15. The CDR3 protein is CASRTPGQGAKRSNQPQHF. Here the CDR3 DNA reads TGTGCCAGCCGTACTCCGGGACAGGGGGCGAAGAGGAGCAATCAGCCCCAGCATTTT.